This is a list of T cell receptor beta chains from one sample in a study of identical twins. TCRdb reanalysed the 5' RACE reads using MiXCR and keeps one entry per CDR3 protein. The sample shows 400,000 to 600,000 distinct CDR3 sequences, 20% to 25% of them seen only once. These records were also assigned to another study, of yellow fever vaccine responses in identical twins.

The sequenced sample consisted of CD4+ T cells sorted from blood. The receptors come from a woman aged 18-35 years in good health. Each CDR3 is given with its conserved first and last residue. The order of the fields is clone size, J gene, V gene, CDR3 protein. Clone size is given for some rows only: seen once, a few or many times, or a class if the clone is expanded.

>-|TRBJ1-2|TRBV12-3/TRBV12-4
CASTPDRNSGYTF
>-|TRBJ2-1|TRBV5-5
CASSFGRAAYNEQFF
>-|TRBJ2-2|TRBV4-2
CASSQDNAGVWTGELFF
>-|TRBJ2-3|TRBV10-3
CAISDGEGLPDTQYF
>many|TRBJ2-1|TRBV20-1
CSASPLAGGNLSYNEQFF
>-|TRBJ2-7|TRBV7-2
CASSSGPGLAPYEQYF
>-|TRBJ2-7|TRBV10-2
CASSSMVGEQYF
>-|TRBJ2-3|TRBV5-1
CASATGANTDTQYF
>-|TRBJ2-5|TRBV6-2/TRBV6-3
CASSRPTGIRETQYF
>few|TRBJ2-2|TRBV2
CASRAGTVLLGELFF
>-|TRBJ1-3|TRBV12-3/TRBV12-4
CASKPASGNTIYF
>few|TRBJ2-3|TRBV4-1
CASSRWGTTSGITDTQYF
>few|TRBJ1-4|TRBV6-6
CASMDRGKEKLFF
>few|TRBJ2-1|TRBV10-3
CAISEIGEQFF
>few|TRBJ2-3|TRBV9
CASSATGVRGPDTQYF
>-|TRBJ2-1|TRBV7-9
CASSLAPGADEQFF
>-|TRBJ2-1|TRBV7-9
CASSSRQGENNEQFF
>few|TRBJ1-1|TRBV2
CASSEAWRGGEAFF
>-|TRBJ2-5|TRBV6-2/TRBV6-3
CASSLLAGGQETQYF
>-|TRBJ2-2|TRBV5-1
CASSFRLAGSTGELFF
>few|TRBJ2-1|TRBV4-1
CASRERGGWGEQFF
>-|TRBJ2-6|TRBV6-5
CASRQLVTGANVLTF
>-|TRBJ2-1|TRBV7-9
CASSLGPARRYNEQFF
>few|TRBJ1-3|TRBV28
CASPTDSGNTIYF
>-|TRBJ1-3|TRBV3-1
CASSQEALTFSGNTIYF
>-|TRBJ2-3|TRBV20-1
CSAKSGGRGDTQYF
>-|TRBJ2-5|TRBV28
CASSFLGFQETQYF
>-|TRBJ2-1|TRBV7-2
CASSTTGTDYNEQFF
>-|TRBJ1-2|TRBV3-1
CASSQDPQGASGYTF
>few|TRBJ2-1|TRBV7-2
CASSTRGTSGINEQFF
>few|TRBJ1-1|TRBV7-6
CASSLAGQGVGNTEAFF
>few|TRBJ2-7|TRBV7-9
CASSFQGFEQYF
>many|TRBJ2-1|TRBV12-3/TRBV12-4
CASSLRQGPYNEQFF
>-|TRBJ2-1|TRBV29-1
CSVEGTGKNEQFF
>-|TRBJ2-5|TRBV12-3/TRBV12-4
CASSSRLLRGETQYF
>-|TRBJ2-2|TRBV24-1
CATSDFPGQGAGELFF
>-|TRBJ2-3|TRBV20-1
CSARGSGKVDTQYF
>-|TRBJ2-3|TRBV24-1
CATAWGSTDTQYF
>-|TRBJ2-7|TRBV30
CAYRGGRCSYEQYF
>-|TRBJ2-3|TRBV7-2
CASTTGTGITDTQYF
>-|TRBJ2-4|TRBV27
CASGVTPNIQYF
>-|TRBJ2-7|TRBV12-3/TRBV12-4
CASSLAWTHYSEQYF
>few|TRBJ2-1|TRBV7-3
CASSFQGLAGGHNEQFF
>few|TRBJ2-4|TRBV7-9
CASSSAEVYSAKNIQYF
>few|TRBJ1-2|TRBV5-1
CASSSLDRGGGYTF
>few|TRBJ2-1|TRBV7-9
CASSVTGGSGYNEQFF
>few|TRBJ2-3|TRBV20-1
CSAPLAPPTDTQYF